A single T cell receptor beta chain is shown here with its context. The antigen remains unidentified. The data stem from a study of response to subunit inactivated influenza vaccine. Study-level findings and limits: The authors suggested that few new T cells are recruited per seasonal influenza vaccination.

TCRdb ran MiXCR on the RT-PCR reads and lists one entry per CDR3 protein. The data hold 500,000 to 600,000 distinct CDR3 sequences, with 7.6% observed a single time. The CDR3 contains 15 residues. V usage is TRBV21-1 and J usage is TRBJ1-2; the D call in the table, TRBD1, was not verified against the DNA. TRBV21-1 constitutes a pseudogene. The sequence was obtained from a man between 50 and 69 years old who received an inactivated influenza vaccine. The sequencing used PBMCs from blood, collected around 2 years after vaccination. CDR3 coding DNA: TGTGCCAGCAGCAAGACAGGGGGCTCGTACTATGGCTACACCTTC. This sequence encodes CASSKTGGSYYGYTF.